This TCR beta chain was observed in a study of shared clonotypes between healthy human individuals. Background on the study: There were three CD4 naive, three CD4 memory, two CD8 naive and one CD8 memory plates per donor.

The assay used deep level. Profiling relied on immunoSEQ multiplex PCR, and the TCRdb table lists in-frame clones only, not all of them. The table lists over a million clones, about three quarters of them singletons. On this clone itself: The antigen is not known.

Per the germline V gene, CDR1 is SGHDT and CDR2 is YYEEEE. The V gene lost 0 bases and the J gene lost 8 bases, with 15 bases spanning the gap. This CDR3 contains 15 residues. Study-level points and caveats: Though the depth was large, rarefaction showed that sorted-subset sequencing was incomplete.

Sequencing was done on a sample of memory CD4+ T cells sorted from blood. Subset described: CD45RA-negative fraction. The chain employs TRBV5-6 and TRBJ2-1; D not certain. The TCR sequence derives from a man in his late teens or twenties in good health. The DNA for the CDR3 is TGTGCCAGCAGCTTGGGATCCCTTACAAGGGATGAGCAGTTCTTC. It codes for CASSLGSLTRDEQFF.